The 25 T cell receptor beta chains below come from one sample, sequenced in a study of cytomegalovirus exposure and HLA in healthy donors. It was with 60 Vbeta and 13 Jbeta primers that the PCR ran. Produced via immunoSEQ multiplex PCR; TCRdb's table is partial and in-frame only. This listing includes approximately 72,000 clones. Sequences were obtained from PBMCs. Receptors were obtained from a man aged 35 to 55 in good health and CMV-seronegative.

This rearrangement joins TRBV5-4 to TRBJ2-4, with D tentatively TRBD2 (6 bases). The germline V gene has CDR1 SGHNT and CDR2 YYREEE (reference sequence). CDR3 length equals 16 residues. Trimming left V 0 bases short and J 0 bases short, with 10 bases between. As DNA, the CDR3 is TGTGCCAGCAGCTTGGGCGGGGAGTTAGCCAAAAACATTCAGTACTTC. It codes for CASSLGGELAKNIQYF.

The rearrangement uses TRBV30 and TRBJ2-3; 11 bases fit TRBD2. The CDR3 has 16 residues. V shed 1 base and J 2 bases; nucleotides not matched to a gene: 5. The germline CDR1 and CDR2 sequences are GTSNPN and SVGIG (reference sequence). CDR3 nucleotide sequence: TGTGCCTGGAGTGGTGGGACTAGCGGAAACACAGATACGCAGTATTTT. This gives the protein CAWSGGTSGNTDTQYF.

This rearrangement joins TRBV7-8 to TRBJ1-1, with 10 bases aligning to TRBD1. Germline-derived CDR1 and CDR2 are SGHVS and FQNEAQ. The CDR3 spans 15 residues. J lost 4 bases, V lost 5 bases, and 7 bases had no gene match. The CDR3 DNA follows: TGTGCCAGCAGCCCCTCGGGACAGGGGTCCACTGAAGCTTTCTTT. This sequence encodes CASSPSGQGSTEAFF.

This chain uses TRBV6-5 with TRBJ1-5, with a tentative D call TRBD1 (5 bases). This CDR3 is 13 amino acids long. Per germline, CDR1 MNHEY and CDR2 SVGAGI. The V and J ends lost 7 bases and 10 bases respectively, with 17 bases between them. The CDR3 nucleotides read TGTGCCAGCACGGCGGCAGGGTCGAACCCCCAGCATTTT. This gives the protein CASTAAGSNPQHF.

About this clone itself: As the CDR3 is not closed by the conserved phenylalanine or tryptophan, this likely results from a read error. This chain uses TRBV5-1 with TRBJ1-1; D is uncertain. This CDR3 is built from 16 residues. Germline CDR1 is SGHRS and CDR2 is YFSETQ. V was cut by 0 bases and J by 1 base, with 13 bases left in between. The DNA for the CDR3 is TGCGCCAGCAGCTTGGCGTCTTCGAGGGAGAACACTGAAGCTTTCTCT. It specifies CASSLASSRENTEAFS.

The J gene is TRBJ2-7, the V gene TRBV5-1; 8 bases line up with TRBD1. There are 16 residues in the CDR3. The germline V gene has CDR1 SGHRS and CDR2 YFSETQ. The ends lost 4 bases at V and 6 bases at J; junction bases unmatched: 15. CDR3 sequence (DNA): TGCGCCAGCAGCCCTACCGACAGGGGAAGAACTAGCGAGCAGTACTTC. Amino acids: CASSPTDRGRTSEQYF.

This rearrangement joins TRBV7-3 to TRBJ2-3; possible D gene TRBD2, 5 bases. This CDR3 region has 16 residues. CDR1 and CDR2 from the germline V gene are SGHTA and FQGTGA. Trimming cost V 4 bases and J 6 bases, with 20 bases left between them. The CDR3 sequence is CASSSELLARGDTQYF. As DNA, the CDR3 is TGTGCCAGCAGCTCAGAACTTCTAGCCCGAGGCGATACGCAGTATTTT.

The rearrangement joins TRBV7-8 to TRBJ2-7; TRBD1 matches at 10 bases. V was pared by 4 bases and J by 6 bases, with 12 bases of the junction left unmatched. The CDR3 covers 16 residues. Germline values: CDR1 SGHVS, CDR2 FQNEAQ. CDR3 loop: CASSYTTRDRGTEQYF. CDR3 nucleotides: TGTGCCAGCAGCTATACCACTAGGGACAGGGGTACCGAGCAGTACTTC.

This chain joins TRBV28 and TRBJ1-1; D might be TRBD1 (5 bases). The V gene's germline CDR1 is MDHEN and CDR2 SYDVKM. Trimming shortened V by 8 bases and J by 5 bases, and 12 bases separated the two germline ends. This CDR3 is built from 12 residues. This chain's CDR3 is CASHRQRTEAFF. The CDR3 DNA follows: TGTGCCAGCCATCGACAGAGGACTGAAGCTTTCTTT.

The chain links TRBV27 to TRBJ2-1; 7 nucleotides agree with TRBD2. The V segment lost 6 bases and the J segment 3 bases; nucleotides outside the gene matches: 5. Per germline, CDR1 MNHEY and CDR2 SMNVEV (reference sequence). The CDR3 has 14 amino acids. The chain's CDR3 is CASSRRGYYNEQFF. Here the CDR3 DNA reads TGTGCCAGCAGCCGGCGGGGGTACTACAATGAGCAGTTCTTC.

J is TRBJ2-2 and V is TRBV2; the match to TRBD1 covers 11 bases. The germline V gene has CDR1 SNHLY and CDR2 FYNNEI. After removal of 4 bases from V and 6 bases from J, the junction contained 4 bases not matched to a gene. This CDR3 region has 15 residues. CDR3 DNA: TGTGCCAGCAGTGGGGGACAGGGGGGAGCCGGGGAGCTGTTTTTT. Translation: CASSGGQGGAGELFF.

This chain joins TRBV7-3 and TRBJ2-3; 11 bases agree with TRBD2. The junction had 6 bases not matched to a gene; V was cut back by 5 bases and J by 5 bases. Germline V gene data show CDR1 as SGHTA and CDR2 as FQGTGA. There are 15 residues in the CDR3. The CDR3 sequence: CASSRSGGAIDTQYF. Here the CDR3 DNA reads TGTGCCAGCAGCCGTAGCGGGGGGGCAATAGATACGCAGTATTTT. Variable domain in full (rest from reference TRBV7-3 and TRBJ2-3): GAGVSQTPSNKVTEKGKYVELRCDPISGHTALYWYRQSLGQGPEFLIYFQGTGAADDSGLPNDRFFAVRPEGSVSTLKIQRTERGDSAVYLCASSRSGGAIDTQYFGPGTRLTVL.

This chain joins TRBV7-3 and TRBJ2-5; D is possibly TRBD2 (5 bases). Trimming left V 3 bases short and J 2 bases short, with 10 bases between. Germline V gives CDR1 SGHTA, CDR2 FQGTGA. The CDR3 has 14 amino acids. CDR3 coding DNA: TGTGCCAGCAGCTTCGGCGGGCGACAAGAGACCCAGTACTTC. It yields the protein CASSFGGRQETQYF. Full variable domain (outside the CDR3, taken from reference TRBV7-3 and TRBJ2-5): GAGVSQTPSNKVTEKGKYVELRCDPISGHTALYWYRQSLGQGPEFLIYFQGTGAADDSGLPNDRFFAVRPEGSVSTLKIQRTERGDSAVYLCASSFGGRQETQYFGPGTRLLVL.

This chain links TRBV30 with TRBJ2-7; D may be TRBD1 (6 bases). Germline-derived CDR1 and CDR2 are GTSNPN and SVGIG (reference sequence). Trimming cost V 1 base and J 7 bases, with 11 bases left between them. The CDR3 length is 12 residues. Written as DNA, the CDR3 is TGTGCCTGGAGTGCACAGGGTGAAGAGCAGTACTTC. As protein: CAWSAQGEEQYF.

The chain joins TRBV25-1 to TRBJ2-1, with 13 bases identical to TRBD2. The CDR3 consists of 14 residues. In germline, CDR1 is MGHDK, CDR2 SYGVNS. The V gene end was trimmed by 6 bases and the J gene end by 5 bases; junction bases not matched to a gene: 1. CDR3 sequence reads: CASRGTSGNNEQFF. The CDR3 DNA reads TGTGCCAGCAGAGGGACTAGCGGGAACAATGAGCAGTTCTTC.

J is TRBJ1-4 and V is TRBV6-6, with a weak D call TRBD1 (5 bases). Germline V gene sequence: CDR1 MNHNY, CDR2 SVGAGI (reference sequence). Trimming pared 8 bases from V and 2 bases from J, leaving 15 bases between. This CDR3 is 15 amino acids long. CDR3 sequence reads: CASAEGRATNEKLFF. CDR3 bases: TGTGCCAGCGCAGAGGGGAGGGCCACTAATGAAAAACTGTTTTTT.

This chain connects TRBV27 to TRBJ1-2; 8 bases line up with TRBD1. V was pared by 2 bases and J by 1 base, with 0 bases of the junction left unmatched. CDR1 MNHEY and CDR2 SMNVEV come from the germline V gene (reference sequence). The CDR3 is 14 residues long. The CDR3 region has the DNA TGTGCCAGCAGTTTAACAGGGGGTAACTATGGCTACACCTTC. Its protein product is CASSLTGGNYGYTF.

The chain recombines TRBV27 with TRBJ2-7; D is uncertain. The germline CDR1 and CDR2 sequences are MNHEY and SMNVEV (reference sequence). The CDR3 length is 14 residues. Trimming took off 3 bases at V and 0 bases at J, with 9 bases between the two ends. The CDR3 DNA sequence: TGTGCCAGCAGTTTCCGAGTAAACTCCTACGAGCAGTACTTC. Amino acids: CASSFRVNSYEQYF.

The rearrangement links TRBV6-1 to TRBJ1-4; tentative D call: TRBD1 (5 bases). In germline, CDR1 is MNHNS, CDR2 SASEGT. Trimming removed 1 base from V and 8 bases from J, with 14 bases in between. There are 15 residues in the CDR3. CDR3: CASSEVGGVGEKLFF. The CDR3 region has the DNA TGTGCCAGCAGTGAAGTTGGGGGGGTTGGGGAAAAACTGTTTTTT.

V usage is TRBV19 and J usage is TRBJ1-5; possible D gene TRBD1, 5 bases. The V end lost 7 bases, the J end lost 2 bases, and 15 bases lay between the germline ends. Germline V CDR1 and CDR2: LNHDA, SQIVND (reference sequence). This CDR3 has 15 amino acids. CDR3 in DNA: TGTGCCAGTACCGACAGTGCGGGAGGCAATCAGCCCCAGCATTTT. Encoded protein: CASTDSAGGNQPQHF.

The J gene is TRBJ1-2, the V gene TRBV5-6; 8 bases are a match to TRBD1. CDR3 length equals 15 residues. V shed 4 bases, J shed 0 bases, and the junction held 5 bases outside the gene matches. Germline V CDR1 and CDR2: SGHDT, YYEEEE. CDR3 sequence (DNA): TGTGCCAGCAGCCCAGGGACAGGCGCTAACTATGGCTACACCTTC. Encoded protein: CASSPGTGANYGYTF.

This chain joins TRBV18 and TRBJ1-3; a possible D gene is TRBD1 (6 bases). Germline CDR1 and CDR2: KGHSH and LQKENI. The ends were cut back, 5 bases at V and 2 bases at J, with 13 bases in the middle. This CDR3 has 15 residues. In DNA form, the CDR3 reads TGTGCCAGCTCATCCACAGGGTTGGCTGGAAACACCATATATTTT. Protein product: CASSSTGLAGNTIYF.

The CDR3 DNA reads TGTGCCAGCAGTCCCTTTGGCAGGGATACTTCACCCCTCCACTTT. Translating gives CASSPFGRDTSPLHF. This chain joins TRBV28 and TRBJ1-6, with a tentative D call TRBD1 (5 bases). This CDR3 is built from 15 residues. CDR1 and CDR2 from the germline V gene are MDHEN and SYDVKM. Between the trimmed V and J ends, which lost 5 bases and 9 bases, there was a span of 17 bases.

This sequence joins TRBV10-2 and TRBJ2-5; the D gene is possibly TRBD2 (7 bases). The V and J ends lost 4 bases and 7 bases respectively, with 13 bases between them. This CDR3 is 13 amino acids long. From germline, CDR1 is WSHSY and CDR2 SAAADI. CDR3 protein: CASSAGGRGTQYF. The CDR3 region has the DNA TGCGCCAGCAGTGCCGGGGGGCGGGGGACCCAGTACTTC.

The chain is built from TRBV5-1 and TRBJ2-7; no clear D. The CDR3 is 17 residues long. The V and J ends lost 0 bases and 0 bases respectively, with 16 bases between them. The germline V gene encodes CDR1 SGHRS and CDR2 YFSETQ. DNA of the CDR3: TGCGCCAGCAGCTTGGGCACCGTGGGCAAGTACTCCTACGAGCAGTACTTC. This sequence encodes CASSLGTVGKYSYEQYF.